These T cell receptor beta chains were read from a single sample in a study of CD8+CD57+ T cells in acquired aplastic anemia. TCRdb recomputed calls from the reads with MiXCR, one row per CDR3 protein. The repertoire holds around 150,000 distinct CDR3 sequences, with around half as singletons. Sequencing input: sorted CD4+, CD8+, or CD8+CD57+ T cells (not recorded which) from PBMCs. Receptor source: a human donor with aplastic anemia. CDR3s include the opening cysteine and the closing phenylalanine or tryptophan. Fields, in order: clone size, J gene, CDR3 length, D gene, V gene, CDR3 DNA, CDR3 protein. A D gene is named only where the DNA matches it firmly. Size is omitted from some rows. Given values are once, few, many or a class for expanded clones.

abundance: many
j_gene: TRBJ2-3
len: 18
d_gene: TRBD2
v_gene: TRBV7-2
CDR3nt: TGTGCCAGCAGCCCTCAACTAACTAGCGGGAGAATGACAGATACGCAGTATTTT
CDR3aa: CASSPQLTSGRMTDTQYF

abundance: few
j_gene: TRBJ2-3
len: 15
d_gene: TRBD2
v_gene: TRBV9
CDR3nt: TGTGCCAGCAGCGTAGGGACTAGCGGGGCGGGTACGCAGTATTTT
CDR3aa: CASSVGTSGAGTQYF

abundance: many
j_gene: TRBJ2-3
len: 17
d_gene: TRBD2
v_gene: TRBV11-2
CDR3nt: TGTGCCAGCAGCCGGACTAGCGGGAGCCCCTCCACAGATACGCAGTATTTT
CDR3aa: CASSRTSGSPSTDTQYF

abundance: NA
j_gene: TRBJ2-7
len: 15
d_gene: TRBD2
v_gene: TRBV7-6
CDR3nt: TGTGCCAGCAGCTTCGGGACTAGCGGAACCTACGAGCAGTACTTC
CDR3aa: CASSFGTSGTYEQYF

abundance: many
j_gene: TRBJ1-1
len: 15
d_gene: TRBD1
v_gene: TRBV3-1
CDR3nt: TGTGCCAGCAGCCAAGCGGGACAGGGGTCCACTGAAGCTTTCTTT
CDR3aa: CASSQAGQGSTEAFF

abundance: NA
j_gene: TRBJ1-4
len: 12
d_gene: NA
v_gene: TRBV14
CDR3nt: TGTGCCAGCAGGGCTGAGGGAGAAAAACTGTTTTTT
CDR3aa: CASRAEGEKLFF

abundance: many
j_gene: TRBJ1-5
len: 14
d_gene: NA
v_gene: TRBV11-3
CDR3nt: TGTGCCAGGGACTACCGAACTTACAATCAGCCCCAGCATTTT
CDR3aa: CARDYRTYNQPQHF

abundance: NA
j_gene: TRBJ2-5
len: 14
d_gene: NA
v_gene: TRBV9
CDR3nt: TGTGCCAGCAGCGGCACAGGGACTTGGGAGACCCAGTACTTC
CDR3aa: CASSGTGTWETQYF

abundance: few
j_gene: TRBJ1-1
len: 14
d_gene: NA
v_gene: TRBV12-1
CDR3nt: TGTGCCAGCAGCTTTGGGGCCGGGGGGCCTGAAGCTTTCTTT
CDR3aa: CASSFGAGGPEAFF

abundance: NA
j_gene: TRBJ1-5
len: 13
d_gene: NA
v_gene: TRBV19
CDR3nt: TGTGCCAGTAGTATGGGGGGGGGCCAGCCCCAGCATTTT
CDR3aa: CASSMGGGQPQHF

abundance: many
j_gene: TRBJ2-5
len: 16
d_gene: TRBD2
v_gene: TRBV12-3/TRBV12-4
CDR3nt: TGTGCCAGCAGTTTAGACCGACTAGCGGGACGAGAGACCCAGTACTTC
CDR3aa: CASSLDRLAGRETQYF

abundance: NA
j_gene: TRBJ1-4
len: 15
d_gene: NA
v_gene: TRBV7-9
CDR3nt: TGTGCCAGCAGCTTAGCGCCCAGGGGAAATGAAAAACTGTTTTTT
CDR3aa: CASSLAPRGNEKLFF

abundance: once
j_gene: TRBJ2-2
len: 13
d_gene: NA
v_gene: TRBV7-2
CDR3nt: TGTGCCAGCACCAGGACCTACACCGGGGAGCTGTTTTTT
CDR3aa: CASTRTYTGELFF

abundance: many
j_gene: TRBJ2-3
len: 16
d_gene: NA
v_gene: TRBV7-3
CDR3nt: TGTGCCAGCAGCTTAGCCCACTTAAGGCTGGTGGATACGCAGTATTTT
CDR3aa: CASSLAHLRLVDTQYF

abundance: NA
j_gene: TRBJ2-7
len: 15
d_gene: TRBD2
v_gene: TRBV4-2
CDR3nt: TGTGCCAGCAGCCAAGGCGGACCGGGAGGAGGCGAGCAGTACTTC
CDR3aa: CASSQGGPGGGEQYF

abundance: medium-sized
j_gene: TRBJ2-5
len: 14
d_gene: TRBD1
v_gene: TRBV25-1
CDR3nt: TGTGCCAGCAGTCTACGGGACAGTAGAGAGACCCAGTACTTC
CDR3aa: CASSLRDSRETQYF

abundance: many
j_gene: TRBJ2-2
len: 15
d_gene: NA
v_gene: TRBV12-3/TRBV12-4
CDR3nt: TGTGCCGCCACTAAGGGCTTGACGAACACCGGGGAGCTGTTTTTT
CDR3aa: CAATKGLTNTGELFF

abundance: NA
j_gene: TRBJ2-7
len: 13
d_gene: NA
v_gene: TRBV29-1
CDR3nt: TGCAGCGCTCGTGTGACAGGCGGCTACGAGCAGTGCTTC
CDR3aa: CSARVTGGYEQCF

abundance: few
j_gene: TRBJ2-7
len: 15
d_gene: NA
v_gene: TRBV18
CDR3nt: TGTGCCAGCTCCCGCGGACAGCCAATGACCTACGAGCAGTACTTC
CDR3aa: CASSRGQPMTYEQYF

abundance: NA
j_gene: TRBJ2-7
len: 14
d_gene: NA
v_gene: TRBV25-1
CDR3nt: TGTGCCAGCAGCGCCAGGGGAACGTTCTACGAGCAGTACTTC
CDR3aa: CASSARGTFYEQYF

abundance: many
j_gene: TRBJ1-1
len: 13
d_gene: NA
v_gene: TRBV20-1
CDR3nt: TGCAGTGCTAGAGGGATGGTCAACACTGAAGCTTTCTTT
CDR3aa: CSARGMVNTEAFF

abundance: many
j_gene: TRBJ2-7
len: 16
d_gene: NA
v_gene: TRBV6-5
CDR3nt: TGTGCCAGCAGTTACTCCAGTCTCCTGGCCACGCGGGAGCAGTACTTC
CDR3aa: CASSYSSLLATREQYF

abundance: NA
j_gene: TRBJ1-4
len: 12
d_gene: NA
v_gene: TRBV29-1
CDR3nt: TGCAGCGTCCGAGGGGGATATGAAAAACTGTTTTTT
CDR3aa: CSVRGGYEKLFF

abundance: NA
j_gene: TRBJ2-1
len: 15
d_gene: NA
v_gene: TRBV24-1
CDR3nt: TGTGCCATCAGTGATCGCGCGGGACCTTACAATGAGCAGTTCTTC
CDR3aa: CAISDRAGPYNEQFF

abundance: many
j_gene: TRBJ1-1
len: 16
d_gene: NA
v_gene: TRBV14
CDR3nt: TGTGCCAGCAGTTACTTCTCGGGAACCATGAACACTGAAGCTTTCTTT
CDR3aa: CASSYFSGTMNTEAFF

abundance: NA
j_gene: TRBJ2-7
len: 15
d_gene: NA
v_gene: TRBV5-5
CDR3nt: TGTGCCAGCAGCTTGGAACAGGGACCCCCCTACGAGCGGTACTTC
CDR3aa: CASSLEQGPPYERYF

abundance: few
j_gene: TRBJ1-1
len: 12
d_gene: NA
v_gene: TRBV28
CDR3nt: TGTGCCAGCATGTTGGAAGGGGCGAAAGCTTTCTTT
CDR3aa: CASMLEGAKAFF

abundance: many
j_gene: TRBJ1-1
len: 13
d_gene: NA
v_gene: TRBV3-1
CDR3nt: TGTGCCAGCAGCCCCTTGACAGGACATGAAGCTTTCTTT
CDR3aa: CASSPLTGHEAFF

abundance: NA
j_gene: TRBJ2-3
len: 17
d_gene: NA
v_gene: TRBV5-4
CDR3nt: TGTGCCAGCAGCTTGGGGCTGGGGGGAGGTGCTTCAGATACGCAGTATTTT
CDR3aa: CASSLGLGGGASDTQYF

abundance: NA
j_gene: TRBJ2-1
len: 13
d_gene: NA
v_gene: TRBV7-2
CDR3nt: TGTGCCAGCAGCTTAGACGGGCTCCGCGAGCAGTTCTTC
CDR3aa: CASSLDGLREQFF

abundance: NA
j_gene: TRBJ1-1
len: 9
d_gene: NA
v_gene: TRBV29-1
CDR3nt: TGCAGCGCACCAAATGAAGCTTTCTTT
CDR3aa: CSAPNEAFF

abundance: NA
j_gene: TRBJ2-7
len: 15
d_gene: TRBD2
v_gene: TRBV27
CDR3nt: TGTGCCAGCAGTCCCATAGCGGGAGGGTTCGAGGAGCAGTACTTC
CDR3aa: CASSPIAGGFEEQYF

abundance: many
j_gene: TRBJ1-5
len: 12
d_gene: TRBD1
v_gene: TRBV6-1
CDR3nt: TGTGCCAGCAGAAACAGGGGACAGCCCCAGCATTTT
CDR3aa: CASRNRGQPQHF

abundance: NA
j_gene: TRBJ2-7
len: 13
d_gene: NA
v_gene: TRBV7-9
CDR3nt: TGTGCTAGCAGCGGAGGTATAACCTACGAGCAGTACTTC
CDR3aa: CASSGGITYEQYF

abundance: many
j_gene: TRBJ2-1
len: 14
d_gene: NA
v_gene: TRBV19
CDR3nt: TGTGCCACCCAGAGGGCGGGATGGGGCAATGAGCAGTTCTTC
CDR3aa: CATQRAGWGNEQFF

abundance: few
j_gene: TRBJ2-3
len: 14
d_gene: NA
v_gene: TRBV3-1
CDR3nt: TGTGCCAGCAGCCAAGAGTTTGCAGTCCCCACGCAGTATTTT
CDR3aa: CASSQEFAVPTQYF

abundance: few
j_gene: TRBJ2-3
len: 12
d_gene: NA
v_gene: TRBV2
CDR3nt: TGTGCCAGCAGCGTACGGGGAGATACGCAGTATTTT
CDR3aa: CASSVRGDTQYF

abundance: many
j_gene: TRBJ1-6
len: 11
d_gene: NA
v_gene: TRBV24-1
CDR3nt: TGTGCCACCAGTGATTATTCACCCCTCCACTTT
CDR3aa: CATSDYSPLHF

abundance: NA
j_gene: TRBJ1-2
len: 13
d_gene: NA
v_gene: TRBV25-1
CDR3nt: TGTGCCGGCAGTGCAGGAGCTAACTATGGCTACATCTTC
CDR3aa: CAGSAGANYGYIF

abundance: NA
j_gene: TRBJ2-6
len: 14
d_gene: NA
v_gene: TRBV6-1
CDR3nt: TGTGCCAGCAGTGAGGGGGCTGGGGCCAACGTCCTGACTTTC
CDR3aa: CASSEGAGANVLTF

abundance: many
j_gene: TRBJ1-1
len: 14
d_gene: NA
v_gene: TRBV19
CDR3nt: TGTGTCACAGGGCAGGGGCTCGGGAACACTGAAGCTTTCTTT
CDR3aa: CVTGQGLGNTEAFF

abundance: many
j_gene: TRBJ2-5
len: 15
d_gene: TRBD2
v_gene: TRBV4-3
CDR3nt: TGCGCCAGCAGCCGCGATAGCGGGGGGGGGGAGACCCAGTACTTC
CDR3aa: CASSRDSGGGETQYF

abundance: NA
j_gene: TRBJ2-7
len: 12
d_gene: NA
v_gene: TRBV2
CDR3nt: TGTGCCAGCGGGGCAGGAGCCTACGAGCAGTACTTC
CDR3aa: CASGAGAYEQYF

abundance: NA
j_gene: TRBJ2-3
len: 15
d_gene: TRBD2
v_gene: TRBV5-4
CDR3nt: TGTGCCAGCAGCTTAAATAGCGGGGTGGCAGATACGCAGTATTTT
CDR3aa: CASSLNSGVADTQYF

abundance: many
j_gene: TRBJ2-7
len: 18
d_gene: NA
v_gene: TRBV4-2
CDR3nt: TGTGCCAGCAGCCAAGAGTCTCCGGGCCAGGGCAGTTTCTACGAGCAGTACTTC
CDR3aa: CASSQESPGQGSFYEQYF

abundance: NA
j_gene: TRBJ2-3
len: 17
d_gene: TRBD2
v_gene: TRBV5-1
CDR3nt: TGCGCCAGCAGCTCCGGACTAGCGGGAGTCATCACAGATACGCAGTATTTT
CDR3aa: CASSSGLAGVITDTQYF

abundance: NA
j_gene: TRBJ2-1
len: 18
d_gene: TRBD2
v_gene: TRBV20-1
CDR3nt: TGCAGTGCTAGCGGAGGACTAGCGGGAGATCTCTCCTACAATGAGCAGTTCTTC
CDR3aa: CSASGGLAGDLSYNEQFF

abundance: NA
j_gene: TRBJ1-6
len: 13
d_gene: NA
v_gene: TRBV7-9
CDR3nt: TGTGCCAGCAGCTTAGCAGGGAATTCACCCCTCCACTTT
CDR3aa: CASSLAGNSPLHF

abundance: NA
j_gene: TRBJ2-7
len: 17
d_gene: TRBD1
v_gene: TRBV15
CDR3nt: TGTGCCACCAGCAGAGATGTTGGGACAGGGGTATACTACGAGCGGTACTTC
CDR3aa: CATSRDVGTGVYYERYF

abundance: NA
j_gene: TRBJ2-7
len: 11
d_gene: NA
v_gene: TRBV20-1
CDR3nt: TGCAGTGCCCCTTCCGGCTACGAGCAGTACTTC
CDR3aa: CSAPSGYEQYF

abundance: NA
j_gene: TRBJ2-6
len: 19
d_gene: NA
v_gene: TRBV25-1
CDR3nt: TGTGCCAGCAGTCCCTCGACCGGCCGACAGGTCTCTGGGGCCACTGTCCTGACTTTC
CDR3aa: CASSPSTGRQVSGATVLTF

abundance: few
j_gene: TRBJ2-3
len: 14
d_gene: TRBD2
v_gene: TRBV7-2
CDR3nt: TGTGCCAGCAGCTTAGCTGGGGGGGGAGATACGCAGTATTTT
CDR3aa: CASSLAGGGDTQYF

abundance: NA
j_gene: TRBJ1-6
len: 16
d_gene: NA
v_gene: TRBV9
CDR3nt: TGTGCCAGCAGCGTTAACCCCGGACAGTCGGATTCACCCCTCCACTTT
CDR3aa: CASSVNPGQSDSPLHF

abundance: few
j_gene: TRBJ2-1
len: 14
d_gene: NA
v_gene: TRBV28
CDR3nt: TGTGCCAGCAGTTTAGGGGGAACCGGCAATGAGCAGTTCTTC
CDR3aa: CASSLGGTGNEQFF

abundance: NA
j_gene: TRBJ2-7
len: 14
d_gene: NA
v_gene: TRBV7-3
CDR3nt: TGTGCCAGCAGCCTGAGGCCGGGGATCGACGAGCAGTACTTC
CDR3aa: CASSLRPGIDEQYF

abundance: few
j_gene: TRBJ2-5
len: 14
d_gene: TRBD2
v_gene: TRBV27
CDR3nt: TGTGCCACCGGGGGGGGGAGAGGACAAGAGACCCAGTACTTC
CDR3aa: CATGGGRGQETQYF

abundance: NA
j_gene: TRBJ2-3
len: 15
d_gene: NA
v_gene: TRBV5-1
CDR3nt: TGCGCCAGCAGCTCGAATCCCGGGGGCTCAGATACGCAGTATTTT
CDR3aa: CASSSNPGGSDTQYF

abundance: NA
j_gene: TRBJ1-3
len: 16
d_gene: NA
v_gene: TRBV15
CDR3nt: TGTGCCACCAGCAGAGGAAGTACTACCCTCGGAAACACCATATATTTT
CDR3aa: CATSRGSTTLGNTIYF

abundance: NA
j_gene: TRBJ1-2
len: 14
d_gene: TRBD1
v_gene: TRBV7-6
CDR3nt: TGTGCCAGCAGCCCGGACAGGGAGGGCTATGGCCACACCTTC
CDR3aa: CASSPDREGYGHTF

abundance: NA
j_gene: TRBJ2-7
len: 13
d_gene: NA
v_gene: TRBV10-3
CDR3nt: TGTGCCATCAAACCCGGGGATGAAAACGAGCAGTACTTC
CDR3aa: CAIKPGDENEQYF